This T cell receptor (beta chain) derives from a study of control samples from healthy donors and cancer patients. Germline V CDR1 and CDR2: SGHNT, YYREEE (reference sequence). Trimming took 4 bases from V and 4 from J, leaving 13 bases between them. The CDR3 totals 14 residues. Profiled with immunoSEQ multiplex PCR; TCRdb holds only in-frame clones, not every one. The sample holds 390,000 or so clones, roughly 90% seen once. Sequencing was carried out using PBMCs. The chain links TRBV5-4 to TRBJ2-3, with D unclear. The clonotype was recovered from a man between 35 and 55 years old with head and neck cancer. CDR3 residues: CASSRVRHPDTQYF. Written as DNA, the CDR3 is TGTGCCAGCAGCCGCGTTCGACATCCAGATACGCAGTATTTT.